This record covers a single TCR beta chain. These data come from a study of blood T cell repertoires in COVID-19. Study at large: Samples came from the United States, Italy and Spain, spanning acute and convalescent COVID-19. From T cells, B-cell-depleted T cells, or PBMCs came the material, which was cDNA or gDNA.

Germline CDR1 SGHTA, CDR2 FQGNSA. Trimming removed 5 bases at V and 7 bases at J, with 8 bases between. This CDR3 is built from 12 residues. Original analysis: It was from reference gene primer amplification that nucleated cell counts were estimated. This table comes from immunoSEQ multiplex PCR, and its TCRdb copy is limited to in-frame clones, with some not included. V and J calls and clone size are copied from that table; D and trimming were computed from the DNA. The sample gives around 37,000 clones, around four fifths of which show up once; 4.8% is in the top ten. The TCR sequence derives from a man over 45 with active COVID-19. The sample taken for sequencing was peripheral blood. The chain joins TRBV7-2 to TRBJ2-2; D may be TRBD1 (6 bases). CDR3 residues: CASSLQGGELFF. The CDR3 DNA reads TGTGCCAGCAGCCTACAGGGCGGGGAGCTGTTTTTT.